The rows below give T cell receptor beta chains drawn from one sample of a study of response to subunit inactivated influenza vaccine. TCRdb recomputed calls from the RT-PCR reads with MiXCR, one row per CDR3 protein. The profile shows 590,000 or so distinct CDR3 sequences, about 15% of them singletons. The sample was PBMCs from blood, taken roughly 2 weeks before vaccination. Receptor source: a man aged 50 or older who received an inactivated influenza vaccine. The CDR3 runs from the conserved cysteine through the conserved F or W. Each record gives: D gene, V gene, J gene, clone size, CDR3 DNA, CDR3 protein. D genes are given only for firm matches. Clone size is shown for a subset of rows, as once, few, many or a class of expanded clone.

.	TRBV7-2	TRBJ2-5	few	TGTGCCAGCAGCCAACAGGGTACTACAGAGACCCAGTACTTC	CASSQQGTTETQYF
TRBD1	TRBV25-1	TRBJ1-4	few	TGTGCCAGCGGTACAGGGGGCGCGGATGAAAAACTGTTTTTT	CASGTGGADEKLFF
.	TRBV7-2	TRBJ2-1	few	TGTGCCAGCAGGGGGGCGGGGTACAATGAGCAGTTCTTC	CASRGAGYNEQFF
TRBD1	TRBV5-1	TRBJ2-1	.	TGCGCCAGCAGCGTCCCGGGACAGGGCCATGAGCAGTTCTTC	CASSVPGQGHEQFF
TRBD1	TRBV29-1	TRBJ2-7	.	TGCAGCGCAGGGGGACAGAATCGCGAGCAGTACTTC	CSAGGQNREQYF
.	TRBV15	TRBJ2-7	many	TGTGCCACCAGCAGAGACCGAAATCAGGGCAACGAGCAGTACTTC	CATSRDRNQGNEQYF
TRBD1	TRBV12-3/TRBV12-4	TRBJ1-1	few	TGTGCCAGCAGCGAACAACAGGGGAGGTTTACTGAAGCTTTCTTT	CASSEQQGRFTEAFF
.	TRBV6-1	TRBJ2-3	.	TGTGCCATCGCTCCGTGGGGGGCCGCAGATACGCAGTATTTT	CAIAPWGAADTQYF
.	TRBV7-6	TRBJ2-1	few	TGTGCCAGCAGCTTAGTATCTGGCGGGCGGGATCGCAATGAGCAGTTCTTC	CASSLVSGGRDRNEQFF
TRBD2	TRBV20-1	TRBJ2-1	.	TGCAGTGCTTGGACTAGCGGGGATATATATGAGCAGTTCTTC	CSAWTSGDIYEQFF
TRBD1	TRBV2	TRBJ1-3	.	TGTGCCAGCAGTTGGGGACAGGGAGGTGGAAACACCATATATTTT	CASSWGQGGGNTIYF
.	TRBV5-1	TRBJ1-6	.	TGCGCCAGCAGCTTGCAGCCAACGGAGCCCTATAATTCACCCCTCCACTTT	CASSLQPTEPYNSPLHF
.	TRBV29-1	TRBJ2-7	many	TGCAGCGTCGAGTTTAATACCTACGAGCAGTACTTC	CSVEFNTYEQYF
.	TRBV6-2/TRBV6-3	TRBJ2-1	few	TGTGCCAGCAGTACAACTAGGAATGAGCAGTTCTTC	CASSTTRNEQFF
.	TRBV7-9	TRBJ1-1	.	TGTGCCAGCAGCTTAGATACTGAAGCAGTGGCTTTCTTT	CASSLDTEAVAFF
TRBD1	TRBV11-1	TRBJ2-1	few	TGTGCCAGCAGCCCACCTTGGACAGGGGCTTCCTTCTCCTACAATGAGCAGTTCTTC	CASSPPWTGASFSYNEQFF
.	TRBV28	TRBJ2-3	many	TGTGCCAGCAGTCCCTTAACGACGACAGATACGCAGTATTTT	CASSPLTTTDTQYF
.	TRBV14	TRBJ2-3	.	TGTGCCAGCAGCCGGGCTATGGGCGGAGATACGCAGTATTTT	CASSRAMGGDTQYF
TRBD2	TRBV12-3/TRBV12-4	TRBJ2-3	few	TGTGCCAGCAGCATTAGCGGGCCCAAAGCAGATACGCAGTATTTT	CASSISGPKADTQYF
.	TRBV7-7	TRBJ2-5	.	TGTGCCAGCAGCTTACGTCCCGACCGACAATCAGAGACCCAGTACTTC	CASSLRPDRQSETQYF
TRBD2	TRBV5-5	TRBJ2-1	few	TGTGCCAGCAGCCCAAAAAGCGGGGGGCCTATCCAGGATGAGCAGTTCTTC	CASSPKSGGPIQDEQFF
.	TRBV28	TRBJ2-7	few	TGTGCCAGCAGTTCCGGGGGACCCCCTCTCTACGAGCAGTACTTC	CASSSGGPPLYEQYF
TRBD1	TRBV7-2	TRBJ2-1	few	TGTGCCAGCAGCGGCCGGACAGGCAATGAGCAGTTCTTC	CASSGRTGNEQFF
.	TRBV3-1	TRBJ1-5	few	TGTGCCAGCAGCCAAGATGTGGGGAATCAGCCCCAGCATTTT	CASSQDVGNQPQHF
TRBD2	TRBV5-1	TRBJ2-1	few	TGCGCCAGCAGCTTGGCCGCGGGGGGAGCGGGACCCAATGAGCAGTTCTTC	CASSLAAGGAGPNEQFF
.	TRBV10-2	TRBJ2-2	.	TGCGCCAGCAGATCGACTAGAGATACCGGGGAGCTGTTTTTT	CASRSTRDTGELFF
TRBD2	TRBV6-1	TRBJ2-1	.	TGTGCCAGCAGTGGAGGCGGGAGCGGGGGGAGCCATGAGCAGTTCTTC	CASSGGGSGGSHEQFF
TRBD1	TRBV5-1	TRBJ2-2	many	TGCGCCAGCAGTCCCGACAGGGACACCGGGGAGCTGTTTTTT	CASSPDRDTGELFF
.	TRBV20-1	TRBJ2-3	.	TGCAGTGCTCTTTTTACTGCTACGCAGTATTTT	CSALFTATQYF
TRBD2	TRBV5-1	TRBJ2-2	many	TGCGCCAGCAGCCAAACTAGCGGCATTGGCGGGGAGCTGTTTTTT	CASSQTSGIGGELFF
TRBD1	TRBV5-1	TRBJ1-6	many	TGCGCCAGCAGCCAGCAGGGGGAGAATTCACCCCTCCACTTT	CASSQQGENSPLHF
TRBD1	TRBV6-2/TRBV6-3	TRBJ2-7	.	TGTGCCAGTACCCAGGGGGCCTACGAGCAGTACTTC	CASTQGAYEQYF
TRBD1	TRBV20-1	TRBJ1-3	.	TGCAGTGCTGGCACAGGGGGCTGGGGAAACACCATATATTTT	CSAGTGGWGNTIYF
.	TRBV6-2/TRBV6-3	TRBJ2-1	.	TGTGCCAGCAGTTACGGGGGAGCCCTAGAGGGCAATGAGCAGTTCTTC	CASSYGGALEGNEQFF
.	TRBV2	TRBJ2-3	.	TGTGCCAGTGATCTGGGAGGTACGCAGTATTTT	CASDLGGTQYF